Sequencing of this T cell receptor (beta chain) was carried out in a study of cytomegalovirus exposure and HLA in healthy donors. Overall study: Earlier results showed approximately 110 million unique TCR beta sequences derived from roughly 180 million T cells. Study outcomes and limitations: Cytomegalovirus association was assigned to about 150 TCR beta chains. The later analysis indicated that the majority of CMV-associated TCR beta chains appeared HLA-restricted. Later on, a genetic analysis was performed. It linked a missense variant in DCLRE1C with V- and J-gene trimming of TCR beta.

To note about this clone: Its antigen is not identified.

The PCR was carried out with 60 Vbeta primers and 13 Jbeta primers. Data came from immunoSEQ multiplex PCR; TCRdb stores just in-frame clones and leaves some out. The sample holds under 200,000 clones; roughly 79% are singletons and the top ten take roughly 2.1%. Trimming shortened V by 4 bases and J by 0 bases, and 10 bases separated the two germline ends. The CDR3 is 14 residues long. Germline V CDR1 and CDR2: SGHRS, YFSETQ. This TCR was sampled from a woman younger than 45 in good health and CMV-seropositive. V usage is TRBV5-1 and J usage is TRBJ2-5; D perhaps matches TRBD1 (5 bases). The material sequenced was PBMCs. The CDR3 region has the DNA TGCGCCAGCAGCCCCGTCAGGGACCAAGAGACCCAGTACTTC. Its protein is CASSPVRDQETQYF.